This T cell receptor beta chain is from a study of T cell repertoires in ileal Crohn's disease. Across the whole study: MI samples are biopsies from the surgical specimen's proximal margin.

The assay was immunoSEQ multiplex PCR, and TCRdb's table has in-frame clones only and misses some. The sample shows approximately 7,300 clones, 75% to 85% of them seen only once. Trimming left V 5 bases short and J 4 bases short, with 17 bases between. CDR3 length: 16 residues. The germline gives CDR1 KGHSH, CDR2 LQKENI. This clone has a single count. Time point of the sample: proximal margin of the surgical specimen (macroscopically non-inflamed). This TCR came from an adult with Crohn's disease. The sequencing sample was made of ileal tissue. The chain links TRBV18 to TRBJ1-4; no clear D. In DNA form, the CDR3 reads TGTGCCAGCTCATTAAACGGGGTCGGAAGTAATGAAAAACTGTTTTTT. This encodes CASSLNGVGSNEKLFF.